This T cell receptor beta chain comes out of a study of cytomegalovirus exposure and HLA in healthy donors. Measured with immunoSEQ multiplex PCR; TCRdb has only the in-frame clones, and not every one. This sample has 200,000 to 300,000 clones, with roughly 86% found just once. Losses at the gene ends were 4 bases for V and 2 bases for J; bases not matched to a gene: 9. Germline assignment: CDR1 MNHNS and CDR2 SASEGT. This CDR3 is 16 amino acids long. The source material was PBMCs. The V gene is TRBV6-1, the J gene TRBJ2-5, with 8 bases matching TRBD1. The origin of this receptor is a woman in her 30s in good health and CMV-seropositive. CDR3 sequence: CASSGFGQGIQETQYF. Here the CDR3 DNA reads TGTGCCAGCAGTGGATTCGGACAGGGAATACAAGAGACCCAGTACTTC.